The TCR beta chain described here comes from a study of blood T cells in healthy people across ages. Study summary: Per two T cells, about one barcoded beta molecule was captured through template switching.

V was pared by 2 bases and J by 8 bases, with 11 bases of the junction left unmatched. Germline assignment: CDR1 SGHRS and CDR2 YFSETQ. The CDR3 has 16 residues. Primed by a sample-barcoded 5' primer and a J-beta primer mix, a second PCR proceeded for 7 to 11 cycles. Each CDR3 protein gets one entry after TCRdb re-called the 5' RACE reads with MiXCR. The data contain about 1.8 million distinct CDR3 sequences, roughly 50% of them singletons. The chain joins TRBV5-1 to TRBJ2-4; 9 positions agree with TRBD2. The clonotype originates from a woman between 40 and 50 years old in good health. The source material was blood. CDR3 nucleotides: TGCGCCAGCAGCTTCCTGGCGGGAGGGCCCGGGGACATTCAGTACTTC. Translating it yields CASSFLAGGPGDIQYF.